These T cell receptor beta chains were read from a single sample in a study of T cells after somatic rescue of genetic block. TCRdb keeps only in-frame clones here, not all; method: immunoSEQ multiplex PCR. The sample has about 72,000 clones; approximately 91% are singletons. The source material was peripheral blood mononuclear cells (PBMCs). The receptor set was obtained from a man under 40. The CDR3 runs from the conserved cysteine through the conserved F or W. Fields, in order: clone size, D gene, J gene, CDR3 length, V gene, CDR3 DNA, CDR3 protein. D genes are given only for firm matches. The listing skips clone size in some rows; elsewhere it reads once, few, many or a size class.

clone size: .
D gene: .
J gene: TRBJ2-4
CDR3 length: 12
V gene: TRBV29-1
CDR3 DNA: TGCAGCGTTGAATGGGGCGGTGGCTTTCAGTACTTC
CDR3 protein: CSVEWGGGFQYF

clone size: .
D gene: TRBD1
J gene: TRBJ1-4
CDR3 length: 15
V gene: TRBV4-1
CDR3 DNA: TGCGCCACTCGAAACGCGGACAGGGATAATGAAAAACTGTTTTTT
CDR3 protein: CATRNADRDNEKLFF

clone size: .
D gene: .
J gene: TRBJ2-7
CDR3 length: 14
V gene: TRBV5-1
CDR3 DNA: TGCGCCAGCAGCTTGGCACAGGTGGGGTACGAGCAGTACTTC
CDR3 protein: CASSLAQVGYEQYF

clone size: .
D gene: TRBD1
J gene: TRBJ2-3
CDR3 length: 15
V gene: TRBV29-1
CDR3 DNA: TGCAGCGTCGTCAGGGACAGGGGGAGCACAGATACGCAGTATTTT
CDR3 protein: CSVVRDRGSTDTQYF

clone size: .
D gene: .
J gene: TRBJ2-5
CDR3 length: 16
V gene: TRBV9
CDR3 DNA: TGTGCCAGCAGCGTAGCAGGAGGAGGGGAGGTAGAGACCCAGTACTTC
CDR3 protein: CASSVAGGGEVETQYF

clone size: .
D gene: TRBD2
J gene: TRBJ2-1
CDR3 length: 18
V gene: TRBV2
CDR3 DNA: TGTGCCAGCAGTGTCGTAGGACTAGCGAGAGTCGGCTACAATGAGCAGTTCTTC
CDR3 protein: CASSVVGLARVGYNEQFF

clone size: once
D gene: .
J gene: TRBJ1-2
CDR3 length: 14
V gene: TRBV28
CDR3 DNA: TGTGCCAGCAGAATCGGCAGACAGAACTATGGCTACACCTTC
CDR3 protein: CASRIGRQNYGYTF

clone size: .
D gene: .
J gene: TRBJ2-1
CDR3 length: 15
V gene: TRBV5-1
CDR3 DNA: TGCGCCAGCTGGGGGACCGCCGGGCTAGCCGATGAGCAGTTCTTC
CDR3 protein: CASWGTAGLADEQFF

clone size: .
D gene: TRBD1
J gene: TRBJ1-1
CDR3 length: 14
V gene: TRBV11-2
CDR3 DNA: TGTGCCAGCAGCCACCGGACAGGGGTAACTGAAGCTTTCTTT
CDR3 protein: CASSHRTGVTEAFF

clone size: .
D gene: TRBD1
J gene: TRBJ2-4
CDR3 length: 17
V gene: TRBV7-8
CDR3 DNA: TGTGCCAGCAGCTTCCGTCCCGGGACAGGGGACAAAAACATTCAGTACTTC
CDR3 protein: CASSFRPGTGDKNIQYF

clone size: .
D gene: .
J gene: TRBJ1-2
CDR3 length: 15
V gene: TRBV30
CDR3 DNA: TGTGCCTGGAACGGGGTGTCCCCCATAAACTATGGCTACACCTTC
CDR3 protein: CAWNGVSPINYGYTF

clone size: .
D gene: TRBD1
J gene: TRBJ1-2
CDR3 length: 16
V gene: TRBV5-6
CDR3 DNA: TGTGCCAGCAGCTTTGTACCCGGACAGGGAGGTGAGGGCTACACCTTC
CDR3 protein: CASSFVPGQGGEGYTF

clone size: .
D gene: .
J gene: TRBJ2-3
CDR3 length: 14
V gene: TRBV6-6
CDR3 DNA: TGTGCCAGCAGTTACCGGGACGTTTCAGATACGCAGTATTTT
CDR3 protein: CASSYRDVSDTQYF

clone size: .
D gene: .
J gene: TRBJ2-7
CDR3 length: 14
V gene: TRBV19
CDR3 DNA: TGTGCCAGTAGTACACAGGGCCCCGTCCACGAGCAGTACTTC
CDR3 protein: CASSTQGPVHEQYF

clone size: .
D gene: .
J gene: TRBJ1-4
CDR3 length: 14
V gene: TRBV6-6
CDR3 DNA: TGTGCCAGCAGTTACTCTTCAGGAAGGGAAAAACTGTTTTTT
CDR3 protein: CASSYSSGREKLFF

clone size: .
D gene: .
J gene: TRBJ2-2
CDR3 length: 13
V gene: TRBV2
CDR3 DNA: TGTGCCAGCAGAATAGCGGAGACCGGGGAGCTGTTTTTT
CDR3 protein: CASRIAETGELFF

clone size: once
D gene: .
J gene: TRBJ1-6
CDR3 length: 14
V gene: TRBV4-1
CDR3 DNA: TGCGCCAGCGGACGCGAGGGTAGTATTTCACCCCTCCACTTT
CDR3 protein: CASGREGSISPLHF

clone size: .
D gene: .
J gene: TRBJ2-2
CDR3 length: 14
V gene: TRBV14
CDR3 DNA: TGTGCCAGCAGCCAACAGGGGTATACCGGGGAGCTGTTTTTT
CDR3 protein: CASSQQGYTGELFF

clone size: .
D gene: TRBD1
J gene: TRBJ2-7
CDR3 length: 14
V gene: TRBV10-3
CDR3 DNA: TGTGCCATCAGTGAGTTTGCAGGGGGCGACGAGCAGTACTTC
CDR3 protein: CAISEFAGGDEQYF

clone size: .
D gene: .
J gene: TRBJ2-3
CDR3 length: 16
V gene: TRBV4-1
CDR3 DNA: TGCGCCAGCAGCCAAGTTAATATGGGATTCACAGATACGCAGTATTTT
CDR3 protein: CASSQVNMGFTDTQYF

clone size: .
D gene: TRBD1
J gene: TRBJ1-1
CDR3 length: 14
V gene: TRBV10-2
CDR3 DNA: TGCGCCAGCAGTGACCCTAACAGGGGCTTTGAAGCTTTCTTT
CDR3 protein: CASSDPNRGFEAFF

clone size: .
D gene: .
J gene: TRBJ2-3
CDR3 length: 15
V gene: TRBV5-1
CDR3 DNA: TGCGCCAGCAAAGCATGGGTGGGTTACACAGATACGCAGTATTTT
CDR3 protein: CASKAWVGYTDTQYF

clone size: .
D gene: .
J gene: TRBJ2-7
CDR3 length: 14
V gene: TRBV15
CDR3 DNA: TGTGCCACCAGCAGAGGGGGTGGCTCCTACGAGCAGTACTTC
CDR3 protein: CATSRGGGSYEQYF

clone size: .
D gene: .
J gene: TRBJ2-1
CDR3 length: 13
V gene: TRBV18
CDR3 DNA: TGTGCCAGCACCTCATACTCCTACAATGAGCAGTTCTTC
CDR3 protein: CASTSYSYNEQFF

clone size: .
D gene: TRBD1
J gene: TRBJ2-5
CDR3 length: 15
V gene: TRBV6-5
CDR3 DNA: TGTGCCAGCAGTTTGGGGGGGGGACAGGGAGAGACCCAGTACTTC
CDR3 protein: CASSLGGGQGETQYF

clone size: .
D gene: TRBD1
J gene: TRBJ2-1
CDR3 length: 16
V gene: TRBV5-1
CDR3 DNA: TGCGCCAGCAGCCCCGGTTACAGGGGGCCCGTCGATGAGCAGTTCTTC
CDR3 protein: CASSPGYRGPVDEQFF

clone size: .
D gene: .
J gene: TRBJ1-5
CDR3 length: 13
V gene: TRBV5-1
CDR3 DNA: TGCGCCAGCAGCTTGGCGGGAGGTCAGCCCCAGCATTTT
CDR3 protein: CASSLAGGQPQHF

clone size: .
D gene: .
J gene: TRBJ2-7
CDR3 length: 15
V gene: TRBV4-1
CDR3 DNA: TGCGCCAGCAGCCAAGATCGGTTTAGGCAGGCCGAGCAGTACTTC
CDR3 protein: CASSQDRFRQAEQYF

clone size: .
D gene: .
J gene: TRBJ1-1
CDR3 length: 18
V gene: TRBV19
CDR3 DNA: TGTGCCAGTAGTAATAGCTGGTCCAGGGAGGAGAAGGGCACTGAAGCTTTCTTT
CDR3 protein: CASSNSWSREEKGTEAFF

clone size: once
D gene: TRBD1
J gene: TRBJ2-7
CDR3 length: 15
V gene: TRBV4-3
CDR3 DNA: TGCGCCAGCAGCCAAGTCGACAGGGGGCAGGACGAGCAGTACTTC
CDR3 protein: CASSQVDRGQDEQYF

clone size: .
D gene: TRBD1
J gene: TRBJ1-6
CDR3 length: 15
V gene: TRBV6-5
CDR3 DNA: TGTGCCAGCACACAGGGGGGACAGGGCTATTCACCCCTCCACTTT
CDR3 protein: CASTQGGQGYSPLHF

clone size: .
D gene: .
J gene: TRBJ2-3
CDR3 length: 16
V gene: TRBV18
CDR3 DNA: TGTGCCAGCTCACCAGGGGACGCTCCAATCGCGGATACGCAGTATTTT
CDR3 protein: CASSPGDAPIADTQYF

clone size: .
D gene: TRBD1
J gene: TRBJ2-1
CDR3 length: 15
V gene: TRBV6-6
CDR3 DNA: TGTGCCAGCAGTTACGGGACAGGGGTCGTCGATGAGCAGTTCTTC
CDR3 protein: CASSYGTGVVDEQFF

clone size: few
D gene: .
J gene: TRBJ1-6
CDR3 length: 14
V gene: TRBV2
CDR3 DNA: TGTGCCAGCAGTGAAAACAGGGCGGATTCACCCCTCCACTTT
CDR3 protein: CASSENRADSPLHF

clone size: .
D gene: .
J gene: TRBJ1-2
CDR3 length: 17
V gene: TRBV5-4
CDR3 DNA: TGTGCCAGCAGCCCGGGGGGTCCTGCCAGTATCTTATATGGCTACACCTTC
CDR3 protein: CASSPGGPASILYGYTF

clone size: once
D gene: TRBD1
J gene: TRBJ2-1
CDR3 length: 14
V gene: TRBV7-2
CDR3 DNA: TGTGCCAGCAGCTCCGACAGGGTAGACAATGAGCAGTTCTTC
CDR3 protein: CASSSDRVDNEQFF

clone size: .
D gene: .
J gene: TRBJ1-3
CDR3 length: 12
V gene: TRBV18
CDR3 DNA: TGTGCCAGCTCACCTTCCCCGAACACCATATATTTT
CDR3 protein: CASSPSPNTIYF

clone size: .
D gene: .
J gene: TRBJ1-1
CDR3 length: 15
V gene: TRBV28
CDR3 DNA: TGTGCCAGCAGGTCCGCCGGGGGGGCGAACACTGAAGCTTTCTTT
CDR3 protein: CASRSAGGANTEAFF

clone size: once
D gene: .
J gene: TRBJ2-1
CDR3 length: 16
V gene: TRBV7-8
CDR3 DNA: TGTGCCAGCAGCCCCCGAGAGGTGAGCTCCTACAATGAGCAGTTCTTC
CDR3 protein: CASSPREVSSYNEQFF

clone size: .
D gene: .
J gene: TRBJ1-1
CDR3 length: 13
V gene: TRBV1
CDR3 DNA: TGCACCAGCAAGGGGGGGGGAGACACTGAAGCTTTCTTT
CDR3 protein: CTSKGGGDTEAFF

clone size: once
D gene: .
J gene: TRBJ1-3
CDR3 length: 16
V gene: TRBV9
CDR3 DNA: TGTGCCAGCAGCGTAGATGTCGGATCAGGAGGAAACACCATATATTTT
CDR3 protein: CASSVDVGSGGNTIYF

clone size: .
D gene: .
J gene: TRBJ2-5
CDR3 length: 15
V gene: TRBV7-2
CDR3 DNA: TGTGCCAGCAGCTTGCAGGGGGCGCGGGGGGAGACCCAGTACTTC
CDR3 protein: CASSLQGARGETQYF